The source of this T cell receptor (beta chain) is a study of blood T cell repertoires in COVID-19. Study-level background: T cells, B-cell-depleted T cells, or PBMCs supplied cDNA or gDNA.

Sequenced by immunoSEQ multiplex PCR; TCRdb stores in-frame clones only, minus some. This sample has more than 200,000 clones, with roughly 88% found just once. V shed 5 bases, J shed 5 bases, and the junction held 14 bases outside the gene matches. Germline-derived CDR1 and CDR2 are SGHAT and FQNNGV. The CDR3 loop spans 19 amino acids. This receptor was taken from a human donor in a cohort sampled during active COVID-19. The chain has TRBV11-2 and TRBJ2-5, with 16 bases aligning to TRBD2. Input material: peripheral blood. CDR3 loop: CASSLHRGLAGGRSETQYF. In DNA, the CDR3 is TGTGCCAGCAGCCTCCACCGGGGACTAGCGGGGGGGCGTTCTGAGACCCAGTACTTC. The whole variable domain, remainder taken from reference TRBV11-2 and TRBJ2-5, is EAGVAQSPRYKIIEKRQSVAFWCNPISGHATLYWYQQILGQGPKLLIQFQNNGVVDDSQLPKDRFSAERLKGVDSTLKIQPAKLEDSAVYLCASSLHRGLAGGRSETQYFGPGTRLLVL.